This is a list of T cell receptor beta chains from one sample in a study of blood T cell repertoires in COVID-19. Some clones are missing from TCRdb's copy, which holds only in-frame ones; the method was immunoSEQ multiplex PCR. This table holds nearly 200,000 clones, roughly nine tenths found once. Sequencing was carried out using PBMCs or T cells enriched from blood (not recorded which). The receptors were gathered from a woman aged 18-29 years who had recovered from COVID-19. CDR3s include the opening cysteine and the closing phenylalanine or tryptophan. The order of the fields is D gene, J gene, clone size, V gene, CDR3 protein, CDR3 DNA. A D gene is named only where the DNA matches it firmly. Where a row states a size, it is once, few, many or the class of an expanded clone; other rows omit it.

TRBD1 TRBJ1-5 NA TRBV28 CASRSRQGVPRRSNQPQHF TGTGCCAGCAGGAGTCGACAGGGGGTCCCTCGACGTAGCAATCAGCCCCAGCATTTT
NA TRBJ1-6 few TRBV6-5 CASSPTRIQPLHF TGTGCCAGCAGCCCAACTCGAATTCAACCCCTCCACTTT
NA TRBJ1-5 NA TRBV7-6 CASSLAGQPQHF TGTGCCAGCAGCTTAGCGGGCCAGCCCCAGCATTTT
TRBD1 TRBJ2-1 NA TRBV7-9 CASSPDRGFNEQFF TGTGCCAGCAGCCCGGACAGGGGGTTCAATGAGCAGTTCTTC
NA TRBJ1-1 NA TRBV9 CASSAHTGTNMNTEAFF TGTGCCAGCAGCGCCCACACCGGGACAAACATGAACACTGAAGCTTTCTTT
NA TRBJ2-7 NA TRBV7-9 CASSLAYNEQYF TGTGCCAGCAGCTTGGCTTATAACGAGCAGTACTTC
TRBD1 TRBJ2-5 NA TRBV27 CASRISGGRETQYF TGTGCCAGCAGAATCTCAGGGGGACGGGAGACCCAGTACTTC
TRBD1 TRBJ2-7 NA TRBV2 CASSALGQGFHEQYF TGTGCCAGCAGTGCCCTTGGACAGGGTTTCCACGAGCAGTACTTC
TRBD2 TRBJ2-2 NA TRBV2 CAGGRTSGGLGPGELFF TGTGCCGGAGGCCGGACTAGCGGGGGCTTAGGGCCCGGGGAGCTGTTTTTT
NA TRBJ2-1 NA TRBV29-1 CSVEGAAGWHNEQFF TGCAGCGTTGAAGGGGCGGCGGGGTGGCACAATGAGCAGTTCTTC
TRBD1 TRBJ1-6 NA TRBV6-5 CASRQGTGESPLHF TGTGCCAGCAGGCAAGGGACAGGGGAATCACCCCTCCACTTT
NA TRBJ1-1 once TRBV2 CASRDDRNTEAFF TGTGCCAGCAGAGACGACAGGAACACTGAAGCTTTCTTT